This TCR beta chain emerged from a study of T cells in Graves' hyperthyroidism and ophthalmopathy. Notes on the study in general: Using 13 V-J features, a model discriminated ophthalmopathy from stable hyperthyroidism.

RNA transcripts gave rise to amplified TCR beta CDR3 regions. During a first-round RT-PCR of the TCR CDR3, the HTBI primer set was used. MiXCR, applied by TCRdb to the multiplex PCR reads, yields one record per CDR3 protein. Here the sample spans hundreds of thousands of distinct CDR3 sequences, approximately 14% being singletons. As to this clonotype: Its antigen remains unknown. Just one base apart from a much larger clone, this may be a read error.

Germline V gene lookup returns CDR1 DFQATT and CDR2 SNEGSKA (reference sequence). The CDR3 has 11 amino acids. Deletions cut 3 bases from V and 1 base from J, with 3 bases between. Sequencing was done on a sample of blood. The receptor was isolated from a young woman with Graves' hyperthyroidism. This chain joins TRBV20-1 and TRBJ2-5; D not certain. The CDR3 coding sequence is TGCAGTGCTAGTGCCCAAGAGACCCAGTACTTC. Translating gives CSASAQETQYF.